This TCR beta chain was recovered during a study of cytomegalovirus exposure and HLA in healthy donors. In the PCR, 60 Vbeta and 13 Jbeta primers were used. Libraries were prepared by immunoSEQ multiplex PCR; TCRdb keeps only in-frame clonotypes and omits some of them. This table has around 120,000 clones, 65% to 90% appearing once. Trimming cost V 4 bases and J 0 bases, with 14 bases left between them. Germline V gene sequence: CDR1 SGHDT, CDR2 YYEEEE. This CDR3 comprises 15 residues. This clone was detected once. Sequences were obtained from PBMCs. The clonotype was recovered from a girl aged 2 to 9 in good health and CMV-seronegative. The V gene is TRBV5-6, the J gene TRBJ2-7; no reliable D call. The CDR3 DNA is TGTGCCAGCAGCCTGCGGAGATACCTCTCCTACGAGCAGTACTTC. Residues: CASSLRRYLSYEQYF.